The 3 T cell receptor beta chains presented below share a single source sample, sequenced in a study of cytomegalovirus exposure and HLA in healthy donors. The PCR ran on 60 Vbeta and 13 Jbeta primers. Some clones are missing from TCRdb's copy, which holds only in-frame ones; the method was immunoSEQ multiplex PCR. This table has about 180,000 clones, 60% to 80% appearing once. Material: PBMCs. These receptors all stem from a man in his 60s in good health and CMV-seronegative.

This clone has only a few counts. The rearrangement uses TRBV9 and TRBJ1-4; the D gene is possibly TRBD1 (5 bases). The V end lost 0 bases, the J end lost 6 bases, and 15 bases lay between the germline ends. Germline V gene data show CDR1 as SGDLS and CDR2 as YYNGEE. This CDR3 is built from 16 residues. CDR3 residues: CASSVAGGGEYEKLFF. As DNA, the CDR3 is TGTGCCAGCAGCGTAGCTGGCGGAGGGGAGTATGAAAAACTGTTTTTT.

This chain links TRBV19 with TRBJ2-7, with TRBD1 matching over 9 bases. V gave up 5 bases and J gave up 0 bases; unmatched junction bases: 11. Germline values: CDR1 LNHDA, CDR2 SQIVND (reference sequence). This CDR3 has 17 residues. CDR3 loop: CASSPRGTTGGSYEQYF. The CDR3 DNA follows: TGTGCCAGTAGTCCTCGGGGAACGACAGGGGGCTCCTACGAGCAGTACTTC.

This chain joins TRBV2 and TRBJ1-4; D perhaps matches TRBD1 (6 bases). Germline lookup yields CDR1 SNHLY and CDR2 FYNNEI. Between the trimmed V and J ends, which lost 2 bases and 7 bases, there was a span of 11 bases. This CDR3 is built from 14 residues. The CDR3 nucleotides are TGTGCCAGCAGTGAACAGGGGATGACTGAAAAACTGTTTTTT. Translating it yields CASSEQGMTEKLFF.